The source of this T cell receptor (beta chain) is a study of T cells after posttransplantation cyclophosphamide. Broader study findings: Recipient CMV seropositivity and CMV reactivation strongly tracked TRB clonality. Later post-transplant blood repertoires were often dominated by donor CD8+ memory clones.

The data were produced by immunoSEQ multiplex PCR, yet TCRdb's version contains in-frame clones alone and is incomplete. This sample includes 20,000 to 30,000 clones with no singletons; its ten biggest clones take up approximately 4.8%. Trimming stripped 2 bases from V and 2 bases from J, with 6 bases between. CDR1 is SNHLY, CDR2 FYNNEI, per germline. The CDR3 length is 13 residues. This clone was detected many times. The antigen remains unidentified. The V gene is TRBV2, the J gene TRBJ1-2, with D uncertain. The sample was PBMCs. The receptor's source is a woman aged 45 to 65 in good health, CMV-negative, and a related stem cell transplant donor. The DNA for the CDR3 is TGTGCCAGCAGTGAAAGGAGGAACTATGGCTACACCTTC. Its translation is CASSERRNYGYTF.